What follows are 22 T cell receptor beta chains derived from one specimen sequenced in a study of T cell responses to AZD1222 COVID-19 vaccine. The protocol was immunoSEQ multiplex PCR, while the TCRdb copy is restricted to in-frame clones and leaves out a portion. The sample yields 93,000 or so clones, around 90% seen once. The sample in question was peripheral blood, obtained on day 0 of AZD1222 vaccination. The receptors were sampled from an adult in good health.

This chain links TRBV5-1 with TRBJ1-1; D not resolved. The germline V gene has CDR1 SGHRS and CDR2 YFSETQ. The CDR3 totals 14 residues. V was cut by 2 bases and J by 1 base, with 9 bases left in between. The CDR3 protein is CASSLLGTNTEAFF. The DNA for the CDR3 is TGCGCCAGCAGCTTATTGGGAACGAACACTGAAGCTTTCTTT.

This clone occurred once. The chain combines TRBV7-6 with TRBJ2-7, with D tentatively TRBD2 (5 bases). V was pared by 1 base and J by 7 bases, with 8 bases between. Per the germline V gene, CDR1 is SGHVS and CDR2 is FNYEAQ. This CDR3 is built from 12 residues. CDR3 DNA sequence: TGTGCCAGCAGCTTAGTCCGGGGAGAGCAGTACTTC. It specifies CASSLVRGEQYF.

The rearrangement joins TRBV14 to TRBJ2-3, with 8 bases aligning to TRBD1. The junction had 9 bases not matched to a gene; V was cut back by 4 bases and J by 3 bases. The germline CDR1 and CDR2 sequences are SGHDN and FVKESK. The CDR3 has 16 amino acids. CDR3 region: CASSPWTGSATDTQYF. The CDR3 DNA follows: TGTGCCAGCAGCCCTTGGACAGGGAGTGCAACAGATACGCAGTATTTT.

The chain joins TRBV2 to TRBJ2-3, with no clear D. Germline CDR1 is SNHLY and CDR2 is FYNNEI. Deletions cut 5 bases from V and 3 bases from J, with 6 bases between. The CDR3 is made up of 12 amino acids. CDR3 bases: TGTGCCAGCAGTAGGTGGACAGATACGCAGTATTTT. Its translation is CASSRWTDTQYF.

This clone was recorded only once. The V and J genes are TRBV28 and TRBJ1-1; TRBD1 agrees at 12 bases. V dropped 9 bases and J dropped 3; count of bases not matched to a gene: 8. Germline V gene sequence: CDR1 MDHEN, CDR2 SYDVKM. The CDR3 sequence is 15 residues long. The CDR3 coding sequence is TGTGCCAGTGGGACAGGGGGCGCCCAGGACACTGAAGCTTTCTTT. Encoded protein: CASGTGGAQDTEAFF.

V is TRBV6-5 and J is TRBJ1-5; tentative D call: TRBD1 (5 bases). The germline CDR1 and CDR2 sequences are MNHEY and SVGAGI. The CDR3 has 14 amino acids. V dropped 5 bases and J dropped 6 bases, with 14 bases sitting between them. CDR3 nucleotide sequence: TGTGCCAGCAGTACCGGGGGACCTAGTCAGCCCCAGCATTTT. Translation: CASSTGGPSQPQHF.

The chain links TRBV28 to TRBJ2-7; TRBD1 matches at 8 bases. This CDR3 has 15 residues. Germline loops: CDR1 MDHEN, CDR2 SYDVKM. The V and J ends lost 3 bases and 3 bases, in that order; junction bases with no gene match: 7. The CDR3 DNA follows: TGTGCCAGCAGTTTTCACCAGGGGGCCAGCTACGAGCAGTACTTC. Its translation is CASSFHQGASYEQYF.

The chain joins TRBV3-1 (or the pseudogene TRBV3-2) to TRBJ1-5; possible D gene TRBD1, 5 bases. Germline values: CDR1 LGHDT, CDR2 YNNKEL (reference sequence). V was pared by 0 bases and J by 3 bases, with 9 bases between. The CDR3 spans 15 residues. This CDR3 is CASSQDPGLNQPQHF. The CDR3 DNA reads as TGTGCCAGCAGCCAAGACCCAGGGCTCAATCAGCCCCAGCATTTT.

This clone was seen more than once but under ten times. The chain recombines TRBV20-1 with TRBJ1-5, with 9 bases lining up with TRBD1. Germline loops: CDR1 DFQATT, CDR2 SNEGSKA (reference sequence). The junction had 5 bases not matched to a gene; V was cut back by 3 bases and J by 2 bases. The CDR3 length is 15 residues. DNA for the CDR3: TGCAGTGCTAGTCCACAGGGGGCAGGCAATCAGCCCCAGCATTTT. It yields the protein CSASPQGAGNQPQHF.

The rearrangement uses TRBV5-1 and TRBJ2-5, with TRBD2 matching 7 bases. Germline lookup yields CDR1 SGHRS and CDR2 YFSETQ. The J segment lost 0 bases and the V segment lost 0 bases, leaving 5 bases of the junction unmatched. The CDR3 contains 16 residues. The chain's CDR3 is CASSLGPAGDQETQYF. Written as DNA, the CDR3 is TGCGCCAGCAGCTTGGGTCCTGCGGGAGACCAAGAGACCCAGTACTTC.

This chain uses TRBV7-2 with TRBJ1-2, with 11 bases that match TRBD1. CDR3 length equals 16 residues. V dropped 0 bases and J dropped 4; count of bases not matched to a gene: 4. Per germline, CDR1 SGHTA and CDR2 FQGNSA. CDR3 in DNA: TGTGCCAGCAGCTTAGCCGGGACAGGGGGAGTCTATGGCTACACCTTC. Its protein product is CASSLAGTGGVYGYTF.

The chain combines TRBV7-2 with TRBJ1-6; D remains ambiguous. V lost 3 bases, J lost 7 bases, and 16 bases lay in between. Germline CDR1 is SGHTA and CDR2 is FQGNSA. The CDR3 totals 16 residues. This CDR3 reads CASSFPVPLANSPLHF. The CDR3 nucleotides are TGTGCCAGCAGCTTTCCAGTCCCGTTGGCGAATTCACCCCTCCACTTT.

This clone was seen only once. The chain recombines TRBV13 with TRBJ2-7, with 8 bases fitting TRBD2. The CDR3 contains 14 residues. V trimming: 6 bases; J trimming: 3 bases; junction bases outside the gene matches: 7. From germline, CDR1 is PRHDT and CDR2 FYEKMQ (reference sequence). The CDR3 sequence: CASRTAGGRYEQYF. CDR3 DNA: TGTGCCAGCAGAACGGCGGGAGGTCGCTACGAGCAGTACTTC.

The chain couples TRBV11-2 to TRBJ2-3, with 10 bases lining up with TRBD1. Germline assignment: CDR1 SGHAT and CDR2 FQNNGV. This CDR3 has 16 residues. With V trimmed by 5 bases and J by 5 bases, 10 bases remained unmatched. This CDR3 is CASSPTTGGGKDTQYF. The CDR3 DNA reads as TGTGCCAGCAGCCCTACGACAGGGGGCGGGAAAGATACGCAGTATTTT.

The chain combines TRBV7-6 with TRBJ1-5; 10 positions match TRBD1. With 4 bases clipped from V and 6 bases from J, the junction kept 6 bases outside the gene matches. CDR1 is SGHVS, CDR2 FNYEAQ, per germline. The CDR3 runs to 15 residues. CDR3 nucleotide sequence: TGTGCCAGCAGCTCCGGACAGGGGGGAGGTCAGCCCCAGCATTTT. It yields the protein CASSSGQGGGQPQHF. The variable domain in full, with the rest retrieved from reference TRBV7-6 and TRBJ1-5, is GAGVSQSPRYKVTKRGQDVALRCDPISGHVSLYWYRQALGQGPEFLTYFNYEAQQDKSGLPNDRFSAERPEGSISTLTIQRTEQRDSAMYRCASSSGQGGGQPQHFGDGTRLSIL.

The V and J genes are TRBV7-2 and TRBJ1-2; tentatively, D is TRBD1 (5 bases). CDR1 and CDR2 (germline): SGHTA, FQGNSA. There are 13 residues in the CDR3. Trimming took off 5 bases at V and 8 bases at J, with 15 bases between the two ends. In DNA form, the CDR3 reads TGTGCCAGCAGCCCCTACGGCAGGGAGGGCTACACCTTC. Its protein product is CASSPYGREGYTF.

The rearrangement uses TRBV7-2 and TRBJ2-1; D is undetermined. The ends were cut back, 0 bases at V and 7 bases at J, with 13 bases in the middle. The CDR3 is 15 amino acids. The germline gives CDR1 SGHTA, CDR2 FQGNSA. CDR3 residues: CASSLAGGLTNEQFF. CDR3 coding DNA: TGTGCCAGCAGCTTAGCCGGTGGCCTAACGAATGAGCAGTTCTTC.

This chain joins TRBV7-9 and TRBJ2-1; 8 nucleotides line up with TRBD1. This CDR3 contains 15 residues. From germline, CDR1 is SEHNR and CDR2 FQNEAQ (reference sequence). V lost 5 bases and J lost 1; bases outside the gene matches: 4. The CDR3 DNA sequence: TGTGCCAGCAGCGATGGACAGGGTTCCTACAATGAGCAGTTCTTC. This translates into CASSDGQGSYNEQFF.

This chain joins TRBV19 and TRBJ2-2, with TRBD1 identical over 7 bases. CDR3 size: 13 residues. CDR1 and CDR2 (germline): LNHDA, SQIVND (reference sequence). V trimming: 7 bases; J trimming: 4 bases; junction bases outside the gene matches: 3. CDR3 coding DNA: TGTGCCAGTACCCCAGGGGGCACCGGGGAGCTGTTTTTT. Its translation: CASTPGGTGELFF.

The V and J genes are TRBV2 and TRBJ1-2; D is unresolved. CDR1 is SNHLY, CDR2 FYNNEI, per germline. CDR3 size: 12 residues. Between the trimmed V and J ends, which lost 3 bases and 8 bases, there was a span of 10 bases. CDR3 nucleotides: TGTGCCAGCAGTGACTCGAGACGGGGCTACACCTTC. Translated, it gives CASSDSRRGYTF.

The gene calls are TRBV28 and TRBJ1-2, with 9 nucleotides matching TRBD1. The V gene end was trimmed by 4 bases and the J gene end by 3 bases; junction bases not matched to a gene: 6. The germline gives CDR1 MDHEN, CDR2 SYDVKM. The CDR3 totals 15 residues. The CDR3 spells CASSSPGQGDYGYTF. The CDR3 coding sequence is TGTGCCAGCAGTTCCCCGGGACAGGGAGACTATGGCTACACCTTC.

This rearrangement joins TRBV2 to TRBJ2-3; D remains unclear. Germline CDR1 SNHLY, CDR2 FYNNEI. V lost 4 bases and J 7 bases, leaving 9 bases between the germline ends. The CDR3 is made up of 12 amino acids. DNA of the CDR3: TGTGCCAGCAGTGGCACTCTACATACGCAGTATTTT. It yields the protein CASSGTLHTQYF.